The 30 T cell receptor beta chains below all came from one sample that was sequenced in a study of blood T cell repertoires in COVID-19. Repertoires were generated with immunoSEQ multiplex PCR, while TCRdb's copy carries only in-frame clones and drops some. The table lists about 280,000 clones, roughly 88% of them singletons. The material sequenced was peripheral blood. These receptors were taken from a man younger than 30 with active or convalescent COVID-19.

This clone was seen only once. The gene calls are TRBV6-5 and TRBJ2-2; D might be TRBD1 (6 bases). With 1 base removed from V and 2 bases from J, the gap between germline ends came to 11 bases. Germline CDR1 and CDR2: MNHEY and SVGAGI. This CDR3 is built from 16 residues. The CDR3 nucleotides read TGTGCCAGCAGTTACTGGCACAGGGAAAACACCGGGGAGCTGTTTTTT. Translated: CASSYWHRENTGELFF.

The genes are TRBV25-1 and TRBJ1-2; no reliable D call. Trimming cost V 5 bases and J 0 bases, with 10 bases left between them. The CDR3 is 14 residues long. Germline V lookup: CDR1 MGHDK, CDR2 SYGVNS. The chain's CDR3 is CASSPRGANYGYTF. DNA for the CDR3: TGTGCCAGCAGTCCCCGGGGAGCTAACTATGGCTACACCTTC.

V gene TRBV11-3 combines with J gene TRBJ2-1; 8 bases match TRBD1. Germline V gene lookup returns CDR1 SGHNT and CDR2 YENEEA. The CDR3 is 15 amino acids. The junction had 5 bases not matched to a gene; V was cut back by 5 bases and J by 2 bases. The CDR3 region is CASSRTGLTYNEQFF. Here the CDR3 DNA reads TGTGCCAGCAGCCGGACAGGGCTTACCTACAATGAGCAGTTCTTC.

This clone has a single count. This chain connects TRBV20-1 to TRBJ2-3; 16 positions agree with TRBD2. Germline loops: CDR1 DFQATT, CDR2 SNEGSKA (reference sequence). V trimming: 3 bases; J trimming: 4 bases; junction bases outside the gene matches: 7. The CDR3 has 17 residues. The CDR3 nucleotides are TGCAGTGCTAGTGGGACTAGCGGGGGGGCCGGCCCAGATACGCAGTATTTT. Translating it yields CSASGTSGGAGPDTQYF.

The chain is built from TRBV5-4 and TRBJ2-5, with 12 bases fitting TRBD2. Trimming cost V 0 bases and J 0 bases; bases outside gene matches: 3. The CDR3 length is 17 residues. The germline gives CDR1 SGHNT, CDR2 YYREEE (reference sequence). The CDR3 sequence is CASSLASGGGYQETQYF. Written as DNA, the CDR3 is TGTGCCAGCAGCTTGGCTAGCGGGGGGGGGTACCAAGAGACCCAGTACTTC. Full variable domain (outside the CDR3, taken from reference TRBV5-4 and TRBJ2-5): ETGVTQSPTHLIKTRGQQVTLRCSSQSGHNTVSWYQQALGQGPQFIFQYYREEENGRGNFPPRFSGLQFPNYSSELNVNALELDDSALYLCASSLASGGGYQETQYFGPGTRLLVL.

The chain uses TRBV18 and TRBJ2-2; 8 nucleotides agree with TRBD1. CDR1 and CDR2 from the germline V gene are KGHSH and LQKENI. J was trimmed by 1 base and V by 4 bases; bases with no gene match: 2. CDR3 length: 15 residues. The CDR3: CASSQGTGNTGELFF. The CDR3 DNA reads as TGTGCCAGCTCACAAGGGACAGGGAACACCGGGGAGCTGTTTTTT.

The rearrangement links TRBV27 to TRBJ2-3; perhaps TRBD2 as D (6 bases). The CDR3 covers 15 residues. V lost 4 bases and J lost 0, with 11 bases in between. From germline, CDR1 is MNHEY and CDR2 SMNVEV (reference sequence). The CDR3 spells CASSSLASSTDTQYF. The CDR3 DNA reads TGTGCCAGCAGTTCACTAGCTTCTAGCACAGATACGCAGTATTTT.

This clone appeared once. V is TRBV15 and J is TRBJ1-6; D call uncertain. The CDR3 is 13 residues long. Trimming stripped 5 bases from V and 4 bases from J, with 6 bases between. Germline V CDR1 and CDR2: LNHNV, YYDKDF (reference sequence). DNA for the CDR3: TGTGCCACCAGCCGACTTTATAATTCACCCCTCCACTTT. It specifies CATSRLYNSPLHF.

The CDR3 bases are TGTGCCAGCAGCGAGGATCAGGGGGCTAACACTCAGCCCCAGCATTTT. It codes for CASSEDQGANTQPQHF. V and J are TRBV2 and TRBJ1-5, with 8 bases aligning to TRBD1. Germline CDR1 and CDR2: SNHLY and FYNNEI. This CDR3 is 16 amino acids long. Trimming cost V 6 bases and J 6 bases; bases outside gene matches: 13.

This chain connects TRBV7-9 to TRBJ2-3; 9 nucleotides agree with TRBD2. CDR3 length: 17 residues. Germline V gene lookup returns CDR1 SEHNR and CDR2 FQNEAQ (reference sequence). After removal of 5 bases from V and 5 bases from J, the junction contained 14 bases not matched to a gene. CDR3 coding DNA: TGTGCCAGCAGCCCCGCGGTCGGCGGGGGGGGAAGAGATACGCAGTATTTT. This translates into CASSPAVGGGGRDTQYF.

The chain employs TRBV4-2 and TRBJ2-3, with 10 nucleotides matching TRBD2. Germline V lookup: CDR1 LGHNA, CDR2 YNFKEQ. V dropped 0 bases and J dropped 4; count of bases not matched to a gene: 7. This CDR3 comprises 17 residues. CDR3 sequence (DNA): TGTGCCAGCAGCCAAGAGGCGGCTAGCGGGGGAGCAGATACGCAGTATTTT. This codes for CASSQEAASGGADTQYF.

The rearrangement joins TRBV27 to TRBJ2-1, with 9 nucleotides matching TRBD2. This CDR3 region has 17 residues. CDR1 and CDR2 (germline): MNHEY, SMNVEV (reference sequence). J gave up 2 bases and V 2 bases, and 7 bases lay outside the gene matches. CDR3 in amino acids: CASSLNGGGAPYNEQFF. CDR3 nucleotide sequence: TGTGCCAGCAGTTTAAATGGCGGGGGGGCCCCCTACAATGAGCAGTTCTTC.

This chain uses TRBV4-3 with TRBJ2-7; 8 positions match TRBD2. The V gene's germline CDR1 is LGHNA and CDR2 YSLEER. With V trimmed by 4 bases and J by 6 bases, 23 bases remained unmatched. CDR3 size: 19 residues. This CDR3 reads CASSRLHETGREVVFEQYF. The CDR3 coding sequence is TGCGCCAGCAGCCGATTACATGAGACCGGGAGGGAAGTTGTTTTCGAGCAGTACTTC.

The CDR3 DNA reads TGTGCCAGCAGTTACAGGAGGGAGGGGAGAGGTTTCTTT. This sequence encodes CASSYRREGRGFF. V is TRBV6-5 and J is TRBJ1-1; a possible D gene is TRBD1 (5 bases). Trimming left V 2 bases short and J 13 bases short, with 17 bases between. Germline V gives CDR1 MNHEY, CDR2 SVGAGI. This CDR3 contains 13 residues.

The rearrangement joins TRBV29-1 to TRBJ2-1; 14 bases fit TRBD2. This CDR3 has 16 residues. Germline V gene data show CDR1 as SQVTM and CDR2 as ANQGSEA. J lost 8 bases, V lost 6 bases, and 12 bases had no gene match. The CDR3 region is CSVMMGLAGAWDEQFF. CDR3 DNA: TGCAGCGTGATGATGGGACTAGCGGGGGCCTGGGATGAGCAGTTCTTC.

V is TRBV7-8 and J is TRBJ2-7, with TRBD1 matching over 9 bases. CDR1 is SGHVS, CDR2 FQNEAQ, per germline. After removal of 1 base from V and 0 bases from J, the junction contained 4 bases not matched to a gene. The CDR3 contains 16 residues. The CDR3 region is CASSLGGQGSSYEQYF. In DNA, the CDR3 is TGTGCCAGCAGCTTAGGAGGACAGGGGTCCTCCTACGAGCAGTACTTC.

This clone was recorded a few times. The chain uses TRBV7-2 and TRBJ2-1; possible D gene TRBD1, 5 bases. The germline CDR1 and CDR2 sequences are SGHTA and FQGNSA. V was cut by 1 base and J by 7 bases, with 14 bases left in between. There are 15 residues in the CDR3. The CDR3 DNA follows: TGTGCCAGCAGCTTAGGAGGTCAGGGTAGAAATGAGCAGTTCTTC. Amino acid sequence: CASSLGGQGRNEQFF. Supplemented by reference TRBV7-2 and TRBJ2-1, the full variable domain reads GAGVSQSPSNKVTEKGKDVELRCDPISGHTALYWYRQSLGQGLEFLIYFQGNSAPDKSGLPSDRFSAERTGGSVSTLTIQRTQQEDSAVYLCASSLGGQGRNEQFFGPGTRLTVL.

This chain joins TRBV10-3 and TRBJ1-2; D unclear. The germline gives CDR1 ENHRY, CDR2 SYGVKD. The CDR3 spans 13 residues. V gave up 4 bases and J gave up 2 bases, with 8 bases separating them. CDR3 coding DNA: TGTGCCATCAGTGTTACATTCAACTATGGCTACACCTTC. This gives the protein CAISVTFNYGYTF.

This clone was observed a handful of times. The chain employs TRBV6-5 and TRBJ1-5; 10 positions agree with TRBD1. V lost 4 bases and J lost 6; bases outside the gene matches: 9. This CDR3 region has 16 residues. The germline gives CDR1 MNHEY, CDR2 SVGAGI. The CDR3 sequence: CASSLPGQGRSQPQHF. CDR3 in DNA: TGTGCCAGCAGTTTACCGGGACAGGGGAGAAGTCAGCCCCAGCATTTT.

Written as DNA, the CDR3 is TGTGCCAGCAGTTCTGGACTCGGGCGGTATAATTCACCCCTCCACTTT. Translated, it gives CASSSGLGRYNSPLHF. The genes are TRBV5-6 and TRBJ1-6; D remains unclear. CDR3 length equals 16 residues. Germline lookup yields CDR1 SGHDT and CDR2 YYEEEE. The ends were cut back, 5 bases at V and 4 bases at J, with 16 bases in the middle.

The chain couples TRBV2 to TRBJ2-2; possible D gene TRBD2, 7 bases. V gave up 10 bases and J gave up 3 bases, with 21 bases separating them. The CDR3 covers 16 residues. The V gene's germline CDR1 is SNHLY and CDR2 FYNNEI. The CDR3 loop reads CANGAGGGADTGELFF. DNA for the CDR3: TGTGCCAACGGGGCCGGTGGGGGGGCTGACACCGGGGAGCTGTTTTTT.

V and J are TRBV4-1 and TRBJ2-7; TRBD2 aligns across 8 bases. This CDR3 has 16 residues. Trimming removed 3 bases from V and 0 bases from J; junction bases left unmatched: 7. From germline, CDR1 is MGHRA and CDR2 YSYEKL. This CDR3 is CASSQATSGSSYEQYF. The CDR3 DNA is TGCGCCAGCAGCCAGGCAACTAGCGGATCCTCCTACGAGCAGTACTTC.

The chain carries TRBV29-1 and TRBJ1-2; tentative D call: TRBD1 (6 bases). Trimming pared 5 bases from V and 6 bases from J, leaving 10 bases between. Germline lookup yields CDR1 SQVTM and CDR2 ANQGSEA. The length of the CDR3 is 11 residues. CDR3 loop: CSVNREDGYTF. CDR3 DNA: TGCAGCGTTAACAGGGAAGATGGCTACACCTTC.

This clone was recorded once. The chain uses TRBV6-5 and TRBJ1-5, with a tentative D call TRBD1 (6 bases). Germline V CDR1 and CDR2: MNHEY, SVGAGI. The CDR3 contains 15 residues. V lost 7 bases and J 2 bases, leaving 15 bases between the germline ends. DNA of the CDR3: TGTGCCAGCATGAAAGGGGGTATCGGCAATCAGCCCCAGCATTTT. Its translation is CASMKGGIGNQPQHF.

The chain couples TRBV4-1 to TRBJ2-7; 7 bases agree with TRBD2. Germline trimming cut 4 bases from V and 4 bases from J; bases unmatched to any gene: 7. Germline-derived CDR1 and CDR2 are MGHRA and YSYEKL. The CDR3 is made up of 14 amino acids. CDR3 DNA: TGCGCCAGCAGCCCCGCCGGGGGGACGTACGAGCAGTACTTC. It translates to CASSPAGGTYEQYF.

The CDR3 DNA is TGCGCCAGCAGCCCCGGACAGAACTATGGCTACACCTTC. Translated, it gives CASSPGQNYGYTF. The chain recombines TRBV4-3 with TRBJ1-2; TRBD1 is a possible D gene (6 bases). The V end lost 4 bases, the J end lost 2 bases, and 8 bases lay between the germline ends. Germline CDR1 reads LGHNA; CDR2 reads YSLEER. The CDR3 is 13 amino acids.

This clone was recorded many times. The rearrangement links TRBV6-2 or TRBV6-3 to TRBJ1-5; perhaps TRBD1 as D (6 bases). The CDR3 has 15 amino acids. CDR1 and CDR2 (germline): MNHEY, SVGEGT. V lost 0 bases, J lost 1 base, and 7 bases lay in between. The chain's CDR3 is CASSYSGQSNQPQHF. In nucleotides, the CDR3 is TGTGCCAGCAGTTACTCGGGACAAAGCAATCAGCCCCAGCATTTT.

The gene calls are TRBV13 and TRBJ2-7; D might be TRBD2 (6 bases). The CDR3 runs 13 residues. Germline CDR1 is PRHDT and CDR2 is FYEKMQ (reference sequence). The V end lost 7 bases, the J end lost 1 base, and 11 bases lay between the germline ends. In nucleotides, the CDR3 is TGTGCCAGCAAAAACGGGGGTTCCTACGAGCAGTACTTC. This encodes CASKNGGSYEQYF.

The V call is TRBV6-2 or TRBV6-3, the J call TRBJ2-3; TRBD1 matches at 7 bases. Unmatched junction bases numbered 9, after V lost 6 bases and J lost 3 bases. This CDR3 is 15 amino acids long. Germline V gene data show CDR1 as MNHEY and CDR2 as SVGEGT. CDR3: CASSPRGTFTDTQYF. The CDR3 coding sequence is TGTGCCAGCAGCCCCAGGGGGACCTTTACAGATACGCAGTATTTT.

The chain has TRBV12-3 or TRBV12-4 and TRBJ2-7; 7 bases fit TRBD1. The CDR3 consists of 13 residues. J lost 5 bases, V lost 6 bases, and 7 bases had no gene match. This CDR3 is CASSSTGIHEQYF. The DNA for the CDR3 is TGTGCCAGCAGCTCGACAGGGATCCACGAGCAGTACTTC.